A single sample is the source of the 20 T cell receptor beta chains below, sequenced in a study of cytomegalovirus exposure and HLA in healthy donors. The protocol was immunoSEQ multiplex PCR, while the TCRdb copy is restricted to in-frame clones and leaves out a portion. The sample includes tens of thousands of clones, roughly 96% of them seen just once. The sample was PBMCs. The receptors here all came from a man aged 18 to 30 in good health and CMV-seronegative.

CDR3 coding DNA: TGTGCCAGCAACCCAGGGGGCGACGGAAACACCATATATTTT. Encoded protein: CASNPGGDGNTIYF. The V gene is TRBV9, the J gene TRBJ1-3; 8 positions agree with TRBD1. Germline loops: CDR1 SGDLS, CDR2 YYNGEE. The CDR3 has 14 residues. The ends lost 6 bases at V and 4 bases at J; junction bases unmatched: 6.

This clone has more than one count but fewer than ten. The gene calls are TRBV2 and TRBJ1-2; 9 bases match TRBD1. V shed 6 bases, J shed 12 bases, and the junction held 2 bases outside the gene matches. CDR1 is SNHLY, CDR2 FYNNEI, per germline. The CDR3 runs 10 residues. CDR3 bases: TGTGCCAGCAGCGGGACAGGGAACACCTTC. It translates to CASSGTGNTF. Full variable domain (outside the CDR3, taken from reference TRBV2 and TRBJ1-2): EPEVTQTPSHQVTQMGQEVILRCVPISNHLYFYWYRQILGQKVEFLVSFYNNEISEKSEIFDDQFSVERPDGSNFTLKIRSTKLEDSAMYFCASSGTGNTFGSGTRLTVV.

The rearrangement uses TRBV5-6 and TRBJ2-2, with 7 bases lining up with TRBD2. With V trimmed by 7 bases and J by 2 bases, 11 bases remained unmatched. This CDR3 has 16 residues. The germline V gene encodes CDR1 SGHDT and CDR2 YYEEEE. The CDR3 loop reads CASFQEGGPNTGELFF. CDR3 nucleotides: TGTGCCAGCTTCCAGGAGGGAGGGCCAAACACCGGGGAGCTGTTTTTT.

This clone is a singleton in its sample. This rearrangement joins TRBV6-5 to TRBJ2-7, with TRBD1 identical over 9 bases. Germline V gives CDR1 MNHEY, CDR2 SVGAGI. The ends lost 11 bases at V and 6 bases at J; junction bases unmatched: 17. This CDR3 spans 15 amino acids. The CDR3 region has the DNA TGTGCCGTCAGTTACCCGGGACAGGGCATTTTCGAGCAGTACTTC. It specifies CAVSYPGQGIFEQYF.

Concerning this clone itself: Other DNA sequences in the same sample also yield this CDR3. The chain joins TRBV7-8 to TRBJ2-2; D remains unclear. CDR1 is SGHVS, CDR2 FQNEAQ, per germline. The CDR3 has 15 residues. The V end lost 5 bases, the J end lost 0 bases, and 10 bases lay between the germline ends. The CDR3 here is CASSPLTANTGELFF. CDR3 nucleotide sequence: TGTGCCAGCAGCCCCCTAACCGCGAACACCGGGGAGCTGTTTTTT.

The CDR3 sequence: CASSSTGGFWTEAFF. The CDR3 bases are TGTGCCAGCAGCTCTACAGGGGGTTTTTGGACTGAAGCTTTCTTT. This sequence joins TRBV5-6 and TRBJ1-1; 8 nucleotides agree with TRBD1. J lost 5 bases, V lost 3 bases, and 9 bases had no gene match. This CDR3 is built from 15 residues. From germline, CDR1 is SGHDT and CDR2 YYEEEE.

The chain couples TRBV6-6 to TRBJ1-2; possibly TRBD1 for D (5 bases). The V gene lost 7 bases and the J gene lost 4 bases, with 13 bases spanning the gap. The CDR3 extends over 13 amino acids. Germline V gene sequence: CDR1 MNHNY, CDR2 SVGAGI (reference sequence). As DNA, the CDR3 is TGTGCCAGCACCTCCAGGGAGGGCTATGGCTACACCTTC. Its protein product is CASTSREGYGYTF.

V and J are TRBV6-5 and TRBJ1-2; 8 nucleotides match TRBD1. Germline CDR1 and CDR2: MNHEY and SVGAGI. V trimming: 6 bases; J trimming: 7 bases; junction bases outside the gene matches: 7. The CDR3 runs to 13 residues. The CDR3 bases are TGTGCCAGCAGCTCGGGACAGGCAGGTGGCTACACCTTC. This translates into CASSSGQAGGYTF.

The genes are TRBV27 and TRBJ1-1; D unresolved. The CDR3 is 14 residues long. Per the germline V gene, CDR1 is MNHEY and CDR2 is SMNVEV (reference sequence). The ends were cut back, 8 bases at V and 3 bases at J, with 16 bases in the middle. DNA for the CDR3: TGTGCCAGCGCCCTTCGGGGAGGGTACACTGAAGCTTTCTTT. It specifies CASALRGGYTEAFF.

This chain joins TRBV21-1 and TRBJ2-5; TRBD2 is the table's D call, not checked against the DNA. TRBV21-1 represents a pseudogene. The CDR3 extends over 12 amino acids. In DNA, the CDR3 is TGTGCCAGCAGCAAAGGGGAGGGGACCCAGTACTTC. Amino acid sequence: CASSKGEGTQYF.

CDR3 sequence (DNA): TGTGCCAGCAGCATTTTGGGGGCTAGCGGAGAGGGATTATACAATGAGCAGTTCTTC. Its translation is CASSILGASGEGLYNEQFF. The rearrangement links TRBV7-2 to TRBJ2-1; D is possibly TRBD2 (7 bases). Between the trimmed V and J ends, which lost 5 bases and 4 bases, there was a span of 27 bases. The CDR3 is 19 residues long. The germline V gene encodes CDR1 SGHTA and CDR2 FQGNSA.

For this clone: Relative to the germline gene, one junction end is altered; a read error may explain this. Written as DNA, the CDR3 is TGTGCCAGCAGGTTGGACAGGGATGAGCAGTTCTTC. Its protein is CASRLDRDEQFF. The J gene is TRBJ2-1, the V gene TRBV5-8, with 8 positions matching TRBD1. CDR3 size: 12 residues. CDR1 and CDR2 (germline): SGHTS, YDEGEE.

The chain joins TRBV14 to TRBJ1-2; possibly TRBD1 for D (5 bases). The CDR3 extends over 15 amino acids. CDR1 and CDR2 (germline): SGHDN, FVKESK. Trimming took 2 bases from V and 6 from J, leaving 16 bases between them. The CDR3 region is CASSQQTLKGHGYTF. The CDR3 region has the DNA TGTGCCAGCAGCCAACAGACACTCAAGGGGCATGGCTACACCTTC.

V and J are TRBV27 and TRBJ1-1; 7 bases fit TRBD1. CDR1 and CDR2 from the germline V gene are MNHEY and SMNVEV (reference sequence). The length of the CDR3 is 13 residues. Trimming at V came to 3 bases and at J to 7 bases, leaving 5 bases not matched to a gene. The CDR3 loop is CASSFLGQLEAFF. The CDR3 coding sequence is TGTGCCAGCAGTTTCTTGGGACAGCTTGAAGCTTTCTTT.

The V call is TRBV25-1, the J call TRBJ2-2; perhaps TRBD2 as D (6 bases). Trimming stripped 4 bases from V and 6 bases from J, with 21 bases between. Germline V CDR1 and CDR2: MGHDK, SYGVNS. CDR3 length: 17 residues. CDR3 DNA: TGTGCCAGCAGTGGACTAGAGGGAGACGGTTGGGCCGGGGAGCTGTTTTTT. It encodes CASSGLEGDGWAGELFF.

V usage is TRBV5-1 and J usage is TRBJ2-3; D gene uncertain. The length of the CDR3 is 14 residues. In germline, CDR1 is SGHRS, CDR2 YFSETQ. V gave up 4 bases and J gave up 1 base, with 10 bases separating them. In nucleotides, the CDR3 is TGCGCCAGCAGCCGTAGCTTGGGCACAGATACGCAGTATTTT. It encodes CASSRSLGTDTQYF.

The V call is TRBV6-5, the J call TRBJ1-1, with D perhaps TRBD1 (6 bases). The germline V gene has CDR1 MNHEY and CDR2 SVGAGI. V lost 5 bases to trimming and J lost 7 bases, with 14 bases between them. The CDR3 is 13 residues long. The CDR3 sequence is CASSARGLGEAFF. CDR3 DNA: TGTGCCAGCAGTGCCAGGGGTCTCGGTGAAGCTTTCTTT.

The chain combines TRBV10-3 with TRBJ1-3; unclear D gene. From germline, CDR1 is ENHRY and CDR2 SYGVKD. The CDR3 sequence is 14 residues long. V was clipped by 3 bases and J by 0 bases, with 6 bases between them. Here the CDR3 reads CAISDRDSGNTIYF. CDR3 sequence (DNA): TGTGCCATCAGTGACCGGGACTCTGGAAACACCATATATTTT.

CDR3 region: CASSYRGLRTTDTQYF. The CDR3 DNA reads as TGTGCCAGCAGCTATAGGGGCCTTAGAACCACAGATACGCAGTATTTT. This sequence joins TRBV7-9 and TRBJ2-3, with D maybe TRBD1 (5 bases). V lost 4 bases to trimming and J lost 2 bases, with 16 bases between them. The V gene's germline CDR1 is SEHNR and CDR2 FQNEAQ (reference sequence). The CDR3 totals 16 residues.

The CDR3 here is CASSLGTEEKLFF. CDR3 DNA sequence: TGTGCCAGCAGCTTAGGGACAGAAGAAAAACTGTTTTTT. The genes are TRBV11-2 and TRBJ1-4; weak D call: TRBD1 (6 bases). V was clipped by 1 base and J by 8 bases, with 8 bases between them. This CDR3 is 13 amino acids long. CDR1 is SGHAT and CDR2 is FQNNGV in the germline V gene. Using reference TRBV11-2 and TRBJ1-4 for the parts outside the CDR3, the full variable domain is EAGVAQSPRYKIIEKRQSVAFWCNPISGHATLYWYQQILGQGPKLLIQFQNNGVVDDSQLPKDRFSAERLKGVDSTLKIQPAKLEDSAVYLCASSLGTEEKLFFGSGTQLSVL.